This T cell receptor beta chain emerged from a study of blood T cells in healthy people across ages. Then a second PCR, running about 7 to 11 cycles, was carried out with a sample-barcoded 5' primer and a J-beta primer mix. A single record per CDR3 protein comes from TCRdb applying MiXCR to the 5' RACE reads. The sample contains hundreds of thousands of distinct CDR3 sequences, roughly 32% of which appear only once. Trimming shortened V by 1 base and J by 7 bases, and 10 bases separated the two germline ends. CDR1 is PRHDT and CDR2 is FYEKMQ in the germline V gene (reference sequence). The CDR3 is 14 residues long.

This receptor was taken from a woman of 80 years or more in good health. Sequenced: blood. The rearrangement uses TRBV13 and TRBJ1-4; the D is unclear. The chain's CDR3 is CASSLVTLGEKLFF. CDR3 bases: TGTGCCAGCAGCTTAGTTACCCTAGGTGAAAAACTGTTTTTT.